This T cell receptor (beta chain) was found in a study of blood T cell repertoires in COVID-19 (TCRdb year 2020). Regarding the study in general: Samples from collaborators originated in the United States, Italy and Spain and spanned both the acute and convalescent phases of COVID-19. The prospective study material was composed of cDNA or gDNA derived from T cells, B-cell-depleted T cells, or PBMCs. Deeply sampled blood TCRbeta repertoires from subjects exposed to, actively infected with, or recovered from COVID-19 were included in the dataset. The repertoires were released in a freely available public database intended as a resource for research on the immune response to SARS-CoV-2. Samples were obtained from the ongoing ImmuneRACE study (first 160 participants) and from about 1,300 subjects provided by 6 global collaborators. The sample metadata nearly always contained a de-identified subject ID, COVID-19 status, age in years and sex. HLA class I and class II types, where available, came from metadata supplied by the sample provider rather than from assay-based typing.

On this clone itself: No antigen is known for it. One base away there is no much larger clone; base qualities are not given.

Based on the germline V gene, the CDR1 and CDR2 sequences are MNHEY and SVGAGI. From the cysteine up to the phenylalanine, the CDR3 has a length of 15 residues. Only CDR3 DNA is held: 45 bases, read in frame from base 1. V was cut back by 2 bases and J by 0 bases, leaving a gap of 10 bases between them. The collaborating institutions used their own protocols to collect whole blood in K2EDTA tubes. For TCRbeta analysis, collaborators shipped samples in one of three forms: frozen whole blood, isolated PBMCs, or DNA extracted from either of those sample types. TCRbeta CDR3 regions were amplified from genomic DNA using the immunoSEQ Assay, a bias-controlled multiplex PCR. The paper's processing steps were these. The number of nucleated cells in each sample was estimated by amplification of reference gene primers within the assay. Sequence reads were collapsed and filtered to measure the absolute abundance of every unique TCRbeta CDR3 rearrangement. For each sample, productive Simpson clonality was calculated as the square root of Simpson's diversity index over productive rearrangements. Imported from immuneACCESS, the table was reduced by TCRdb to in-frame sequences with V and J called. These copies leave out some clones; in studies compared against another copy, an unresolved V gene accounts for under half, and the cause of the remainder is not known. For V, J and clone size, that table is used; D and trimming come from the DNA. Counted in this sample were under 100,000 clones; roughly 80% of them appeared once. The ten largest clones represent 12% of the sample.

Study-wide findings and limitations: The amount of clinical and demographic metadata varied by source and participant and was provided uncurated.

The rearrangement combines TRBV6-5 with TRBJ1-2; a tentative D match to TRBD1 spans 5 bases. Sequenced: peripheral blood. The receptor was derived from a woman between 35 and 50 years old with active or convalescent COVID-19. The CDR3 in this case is CASSYGGGPNYGYTF. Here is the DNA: TGTGCCAGCAGTTACGGGGGGGGTCCTAACTATGGCTACACCTTC.